The present T cell receptor (beta chain) was sequenced within a study of shared clonotypes between healthy human individuals. General study findings and limits: Clonotypes shared by all four donors outscored non-shared clonotypes in generation probability. An expected dependence of interdonor clonotype sharing on sequencing depth was noted. Some naive CD4 clonotypes, about 5.5%, turned up in common across a handful of donors. What naive subsets generally showed was a larger estimated richness than memory subsets showed.

With 4 bases clipped from V and 1 base from J, the junction kept 2 bases outside the gene matches. This CDR3 region has 16 residues. CDR1 and CDR2 (germline): SGHNT, YYREEE (reference sequence). The table came from immunoSEQ multiplex PCR; TCRdb's copy has only in-frame clones and leaves some out. The sample lists about 600,000 clones, about 97% occurring once. As regards this clone: Its antigen is as yet unknown.

The chain uses TRBV5-4 and TRBJ2-2; 12 bases match TRBD2. The origin of this receptor is a woman in her thirties in good health. Sequencing was carried out using naive CD4+ T cells sorted from blood. As for subset: CD45RA+ positively selected. CDR3 residues: CASSKLAGGNTGELFF. Written as DNA, the CDR3 is TGTGCCAGCAGCAAACTAGCGGGAGGGAACACCGGGGAGCTGTTTTTT.